This T cell receptor beta chain was recorded in a study of molecular identifiers for immune sequencing clone quantification. Study outcomes and limitations: Investigators reportedly could detect spiked Jurkat TCR RNA from one cell among around 900,000 naive cells.

This clonotype was picked up a small number of times. Its specificity is not known. CDR1 is WSHSY and CDR2 is SAAADI in the germline V gene. Trimming shortened V by 4 bases and J by 6 bases, and 13 bases separated the two germline ends. The CDR3 has 13 amino acids. A single record per CDR3 protein comes from TCRdb applying MiXCR to the PCR reads. The sample lists around 460,000 distinct CDR3 sequences; about 25% were seen once. The rearrangement joins TRBV10-2 to TRBJ2-7, with D possibly matching TRBD2 (5 bases). The source material was naive CD8+ T cells from blood, with Jurkat cell RNA spiked in. Subset defined: FACS-sorted CD8+CD4-CCR7+CD45RA+ naive T cells. The clonotype originates from a human donor in good health. Some libraries in this study had Jurkat cell RNA spiked in. This CDR3 reads CASSVSGMSEQYF. Written as DNA, the CDR3 is TGCGCCAGCAGTGTTTCCGGGATGTCCGAGCAGTACTTC.